Described below is a single TCR beta chain sequence and its context. No antigen is known for it. CD4+ or CD8+ T cells were sorted as naive CD45RA+ or memory CD45RO+. Method: immunoSEQ multiplex PCR; TCRdb's copy keeps in-frame clones and lacks some. Counted here are about 38,000 clones, over 80% occurring once; the ten biggest clones make up 0.095% to 0.14%. The data were obtained in a study of regulatory dendritic cells for organ transplantation. Whole-study findings and limits: Memory T cells were less diverse than naive, with memory CD8+ most oligoclonal.

The CDR3 contains 14 residues. CDR1 is SGHDT and CDR2 is YYEEEE in the germline V gene. The sequenced material came from naive CD8+ T cells from blood. Subset given: CD45RA+ naive T cells. This sequence was found in a human donor in good health. The chain is built from TRBV5-6 and TRBJ2-5; possibly TRBD1 for D (6 bases). TRBJ2-7 matches the DNA end more closely, so the J call is doubtful. The CDR3 protein is CASSLGQGIYEQYF. CDR3 coding DNA: TGTGCCAGCAGCTTGGGGCAGGGGATCTACGAGCAGTACTTC.